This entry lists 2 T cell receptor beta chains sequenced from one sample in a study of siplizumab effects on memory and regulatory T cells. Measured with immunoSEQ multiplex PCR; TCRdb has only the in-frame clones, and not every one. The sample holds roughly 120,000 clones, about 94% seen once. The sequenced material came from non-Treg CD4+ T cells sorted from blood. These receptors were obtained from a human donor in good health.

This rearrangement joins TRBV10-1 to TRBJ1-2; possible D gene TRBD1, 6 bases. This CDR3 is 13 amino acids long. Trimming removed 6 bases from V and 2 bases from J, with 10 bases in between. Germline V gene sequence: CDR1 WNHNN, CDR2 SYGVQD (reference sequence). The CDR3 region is CASSPDRNYGYTF. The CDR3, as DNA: TGCGCCAGCAGCCCCGACAGGAACTATGGCTACACCTTC.

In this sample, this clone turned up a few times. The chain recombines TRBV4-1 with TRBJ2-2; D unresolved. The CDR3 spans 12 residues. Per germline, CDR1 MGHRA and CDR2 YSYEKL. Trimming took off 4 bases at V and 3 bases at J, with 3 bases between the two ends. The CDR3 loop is CASSRYTGELFF. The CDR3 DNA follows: TGCGCCAGCAGCCGTTACACCGGGGAGCTGTTTTTT.